Included here is one T cell receptor beta chain sequence, with context. Within the sample, other DNA sequences also encode this same CDR3. Trimming stripped 2 bases from V and 4 bases from J, with 5 bases between. Germline V gene lookup returns CDR1 MDHEN and CDR2 SYDVKM. The CDR3 runs to 12 residues. The data stem from a study of shared T cell receptors in the human thymus. Only in-frame clones appear in the TCRdb table, and some are missing; sequencing was by immunoSEQ multiplex PCR. The table has hundreds of thousands of clones, 80% to 90% seen once; the top ten hold roughly 0.01%. These data were likewise used in another study, on human thymus T cells. That investigation notes: The study used thymus tissue resected during corrective heart surgery.

The TCR sequence derives from a girl under three years old with a congenital heart defect. V gene TRBV28 combines with J gene TRBJ1-1; maybe TRBD1 (5 bases). Material: thymocytes. The CDR3 loop is CASSLRGTEAFF. As DNA, the CDR3 is TGTGCCAGCAGTTTAAGGGGCACTGAAGCTTTCTTT. The full variable domain, rest sourced from reference TRBV28 and TRBJ1-1, is DVKVTQSSRYLVKRTGEKVFLECVQDMDHENMFWYRQDPGLGLRLIYFSYDVKMKEKGDIPEGYSVSREKKERFSLILESASTNQTSMYLCASSLRGTEAFFGQGTRLTVV.